These T cell receptor beta chains were read from a single sample in a study of blood T cell repertoires in COVID-19. Profiling relied on immunoSEQ multiplex PCR, and the TCRdb table lists in-frame clones only, not all of them. The top ten clones hold over 1.5% of a sample with around 250,000 clones, 75% to 90% of them seen once. Sequencing was done on a sample of PBMCs or T cells enriched from blood (not recorded which). These receptors all stem from a woman aged 45-60 years who had recovered from COVID-19. Each CDR3 is given with its conserved first and last residue. Fields, in order: clone size, J gene, V gene, CDR3 protein. Clone size is stated in some rows and not others, as once, few, many or a class when expanded.

clone size: -; J gene: TRBJ2-7; V gene: TRBV7-6; CDR3 protein: CASSLSLGLYEQYF
clone size: -; J gene: TRBJ1-6; V gene: TRBV27; CDR3 protein: CASSLSRQGSSPLHF
clone size: -; J gene: TRBJ1-1; V gene: TRBV6-5; CDR3 protein: CASSFRAWSDTEAFF
clone size: few; J gene: TRBJ2-1; V gene: TRBV4-2; CDR3 protein: CASSQGILAGDVDEQFF
clone size: -; J gene: TRBJ2-3; V gene: TRBV7-9; CDR3 protein: CASSITSGGTDTQYF
clone size: -; J gene: TRBJ1-1; V gene: TRBV5-1; CDR3 protein: CASSHTDSNTEAFF
clone size: once; J gene: TRBJ1-2; V gene: TRBV30; CDR3 protein: CAWSVLPPYGYTF
clone size: -; J gene: TRBJ2-7; V gene: TRBV5-4; CDR3 protein: CASSSEPERYEQYF
clone size: -; J gene: TRBJ2-7; V gene: TRBV27; CDR3 protein: CASSSYGEQYF
clone size: -; J gene: TRBJ2-1; V gene: TRBV9; CDR3 protein: CASSTLAGGYDEQFF
clone size: -; J gene: TRBJ1-1; V gene: TRBV7-9; CDR3 protein: CASSFVGQAHRVGTEAFF
clone size: -; J gene: TRBJ1-4; V gene: TRBV25-1; CDR3 protein: CASSDPTASNEKLFF
clone size: -; J gene: TRBJ2-3; V gene: TRBV21-1; CDR3 protein: CASSKGGGNSTDTQYF
clone size: -; J gene: TRBJ1-3; V gene: TRBV19; CDR3 protein: CATQTTGASGNTIYF
clone size: once; J gene: TRBJ2-1; V gene: TRBV19; CDR3 protein: CASSIRLAGGVGNEQFF
clone size: -; J gene: TRBJ2-2; V gene: TRBV10-3; CDR3 protein: CAITSSVFTGELFF
clone size: -; J gene: TRBJ2-3; V gene: TRBV21-1; CDR3 protein: CASSKGVEGLFTDTQYF
clone size: once; J gene: TRBJ2-7; V gene: TRBV18; CDR3 protein: CASSPAGEGFEQYF
clone size: -; J gene: TRBJ2-1; V gene: TRBV6-5; CDR3 protein: CASMGGSGYNEQFF
clone size: -; J gene: TRBJ1-1; V gene: TRBV12-3/TRBV12-4; CDR3 protein: CASSLYTEVAFF
clone size: -; J gene: TRBJ1-1; V gene: TRBV27; CDR3 protein: CASSLRTPGGPEAFF
clone size: -; J gene: TRBJ1-5; V gene: TRBV19; CDR3 protein: CASSIPGFGNQPQHF
clone size: -; J gene: TRBJ1-3; V gene: TRBV5-6; CDR3 protein: CASSLGTGGSGNTIYF
clone size: once; J gene: TRBJ2-1; V gene: TRBV28; CDR3 protein: CASSELKRERGNEQFF
clone size: -; J gene: TRBJ2-7; V gene: TRBV28; CDR3 protein: CASGQQVPYEQYF
clone size: -; J gene: TRBJ2-5; V gene: TRBV6-5; CDR3 protein: CASSQPGPEGTQYF
clone size: -; J gene: TRBJ1-4; V gene: TRBV2; CDR3 protein: CASSVGPGTGAEKLFF
clone size: once; J gene: TRBJ1-2; V gene: TRBV27; CDR3 protein: CASSLSGTHNYGYTF